A selection of T cell receptor beta chains follows, all from one sample in a study of CXCR3-negative and CXCR3-positive naive CD8 T cells. From the 5' RACE reads, TCRdb lists one entry per CDR3 protein and no DNA. Here the sample table reports tens of thousands of distinct CDR3 sequences. Sequencing was performed on naive CXCR3- CD8+ T cells from blood. The receptors were gathered from a human donor in good health. Some clones in this sample may be carry-over from other donors' samples. CDR3s include the opening cysteine and the closing phenylalanine or tryptophan. Fields, in order: V gene, J gene, clone size, CDR3 protein. The size field is filled for only some rows; it gives once, few, many or a size class.

V: TRBV29-1
J: TRBJ2-1
size: NA
CDR3: CSVRTSGGARNEQFF

V: TRBV15
J: TRBJ2-2
size: NA
CDR3: CATTGQDSLPTGELFF

V: TRBV6-2/TRBV6-3
J: TRBJ1-5
size: NA
CDR3: CASSQGGMAGSGNQPQHF

V: TRBV29-1
J: TRBJ1-2
size: NA
CDR3: CSVAPLGVTNYGYTF

V: TRBV7-3
J: TRBJ2-7
size: NA
CDR3: CASSLTGGGYEQYF

V: TRBV7-9
J: TRBJ2-7
size: NA
CDR3: CASSDHDDEQYF

V: TRBV6-5
J: TRBJ2-2
size: NA
CDR3: CASSYSSTGELFF

V: TRBV7-6
J: TRBJ2-1
size: NA
CDR3: CASSRPAEGYNEQFF

V: TRBV28
J: TRBJ2-5
size: medium-sized
CDR3: CASSLVAGGEISEETQYF

V: TRBV6-2/TRBV6-3
J: TRBJ2-5
size: NA
CDR3: CASRRQETQYF

V: TRBV6-6
J: TRBJ1-5
size: medium-sized
CDR3: CASSSGNSNQPQHF

V: TRBV5-5
J: TRBJ2-2
size: NA
CDR3: CASSQDAGTGNTGELFF

V: TRBV25-1
J: TRBJ1-1
size: NA
CDR3: CASSEPDREDTEAFF

V: TRBV10-3
J: TRBJ1-5
size: NA
CDR3: CARPRGGSQHF

V: TRBV29-1
J: TRBJ2-1
size: NA
CDR3: CSGTTFDFNEQFF

V: TRBV9
J: TRBJ2-3
size: NA
CDR3: CASSVVVSTDTQYF

V: TRBV10-3
J: TRBJ2-3
size: NA
CDR3: CAIKRRAPTDTQYF

V: TRBV7-9
J: TRBJ1-2
size: NA
CDR3: CASRTGGGLGYGYTF

V: TRBV29-1
J: TRBJ2-7
size: NA
CDR3: CSAEGLGGYEQYF

V: TRBV5-6
J: TRBJ2-7
size: NA
CDR3: CASSLGADAHEQYF

V: TRBV12-3/TRBV12-4
J: TRBJ1-1
size: NA
CDR3: CASSARRLNTEAFF

V: TRBV29-1
J: TRBJ2-5
size: NA
CDR3: CSVDGYGWTQETQYF

V: TRBV5-1
J: TRBJ2-2
size: NA
CDR3: CASSPGWGNTGELFF

V: TRBV29-1
J: TRBJ1-1
size: NA
CDR3: CSATGDGTEAFF

V: TRBV30
J: TRBJ2-7
size: NA
CDR3: CAWSFFAGAGVYEQYF

V: TRBV29-1
J: TRBJ2-1
size: NA
CDR3: CSVDFPGSDEQFF

V: TRBV12-3/TRBV12-4
J: TRBJ2-7
size: NA
CDR3: CASSFVGQDLSYEQYF

V: TRBV7-9
J: TRBJ2-7
size: NA
CDR3: CASSLDGQGYEQYF

V: TRBV7-3
J: TRBJ1-2
size: NA
CDR3: CASSPSGTAAGYTF

V: TRBV7-6
J: TRBJ1-2
size: NA
CDR3: CASSSLGAENYGYTF

V: TRBV4-3
J: TRBJ1-1
size: NA
CDR3: CASSQGGGDTEAFF

V: TRBV29-1
J: TRBJ2-3
size: NA
CDR3: CSVGGQGSRDTQYF

V: TRBV5-1
J: TRBJ1-2
size: NA
CDR3: CAISTGNDGYTF

V: TRBV7-2
J: TRBJ2-7
size: NA
CDR3: CASSPGRGAPYEQYF

V: TRBV29-1
J: TRBJ2-5
size: NA
CDR3: CSVETGESETQYF

V: TRBV20-1
J: TRBJ1-1
size: NA
CDR3: CSARERGLGEAFF

V: TRBV29-1
J: TRBJ2-5
size: NA
CDR3: CSVDLVSGTETQYF

V: TRBV7-9
J: TRBJ2-1
size: NA
CDR3: CASSPRLAGGAYNEQFF

V: TRBV25-1
J: TRBJ1-2
size: NA
CDR3: CASSDWRRGYTF

V: TRBV29-1
J: TRBJ2-7
size: NA
CDR3: CSAVSDSYEQYF

V: TRBV4-2
J: TRBJ2-7
size: NA
CDR3: CASSQDPSGGPYEQYF

V: TRBV29-1
J: TRBJ2-7
size: NA
CDR3: CSVVGQGALGEQYF

V: TRBV29-1
J: TRBJ2-7
size: NA
CDR3: CSVVGGRADEQYF

V: TRBV20-1
J: TRBJ2-2
size: NA
CDR3: CSARGPTNTGELFF

V: TRBV21-1
J: TRBJ2-7
size: medium-sized
CDR3: CAKSGTFPLSYEQYF

V: TRBV7-8
J: TRBJ2-1
size: NA
CDR3: CASSSHRGAASYNEQFF

V: TRBV12-3/TRBV12-4
J: TRBJ2-7
size: NA
CDR3: CASTFTSGAYEQYF

V: TRBV7-9
J: TRBJ1-2
size: NA
CDR3: CASSKTGAGYGYTF

V: TRBV7-9
J: TRBJ2-5
size: NA
CDR3: CASSLGYREGETQYF

V: TRBV12-3/TRBV12-4
J: TRBJ2-2
size: NA
CDR3: CASSFVGLGARGTGELFF

V: TRBV5-1
J: TRBJ2-7
size: NA
CDR3: CASSFPTPSYEQYF